This entry features one T cell receptor beta chain sequence. Germline CDR1 is SGHRS and CDR2 is YFSETQ. Trimming took 7 bases from V and 1 from J, leaving 17 bases between them. This CDR3 spans 15 amino acids. Authors' analysis steps: Amplification with reference gene primers provided the estimates of nucleated cell counts. The method was immunoSEQ multiplex PCR; TCRdb's version includes in-frame clones alone and lacks a portion of them. Clone size and V and J calls were adopted from that table, with D and trimming inferred from the DNA. The data contain fewer than 700,000 clones, approximately 88% of them singletons. This record comes from a study of blood T cell repertoires in COVID-19. Study details: T cells, B-cell-depleted T cells, or PBMCs provided the cDNA or gDNA that served as material.

The source is a woman between 45 and 65 years old with COVID-19, enrolled during active disease. The sequenced material came from peripheral blood. The chain joins TRBV5-1 to TRBJ1-2, with unresolved D. The CDR3 reads CASCPLLECNYGYTF. CDR3 nucleotide sequence: TGCGCCAGCTGCCCACTTTTAGAATGTAACTATGGCTACACCTTC.